The 18 T cell receptor beta chains presented below share a single source sample, sequenced in a study of T cells in Graves' hyperthyroidism and ophthalmopathy (dated by TCRdb to 2018 to 2020). Libraries came from multiplex PCR. Sequencer: Illumina HiSeq 2000. The TCR beta CDR3 regions were amplified from the RNA transcripts. A first-round RT-PCR of the TCR CDR3 used the HTBI primer set with the Qiagen OneStep RT-PCR kit. TCRdb ran its own pipeline on the public reads, namely fastp trimming at Q25 and MiXCR clone calling, and kept in-frame beta chains. All rows with the same CDR3 protein become a single entry with the most common DNA and genes. The table for this sample lists approximately 710,000 distinct CDR3 sequences; around a sixth of them were counted only once. The ten largest account for 15% to 17% of the sample. Specimen: blood. All receptors derive from a man aged 50-59 years with Graves' hyperthyroidism.

V usage is TRBV28 and J usage is TRBJ2-1, with 10 bases matching TRBD2. Germline CDR1 reads MDHEN; CDR2 reads SYDVKM. The V segment lost 3 bases and the J segment 8 bases; nucleotides outside the gene matches: 4. The CDR3 covers 14 residues. The CDR3 loop reads CASSLASGSYEQFF. In DNA, the CDR3 is TGTGCCAGCAGTTTGGCTAGCGGGAGCTATGAGCAGTTCTTC. Together with reference TRBV28 and TRBJ2-1, the CDR3 gives the full variable domain: DVKVTQSSRYLVKRTGEKVFLECVQDMDHENMFWYRQDPGLGLRLIYFSYDVKMKEKGDIPEGYSVSREKKERFSLILESASTNQTSMYLCASSLASGSYEQFFGPGTRLTVL.

This clonotype was seen at least ten times. The chain links TRBV6-2 or TRBV6-3 to TRBJ1-1, with D perhaps matching TRBD1 (6 bases). Trimming removed 4 bases at V and 5 bases at J, with 17 bases between. The germline V gene encodes CDR1 MNHEY and CDR2 SVGEGT. This CDR3 has 15 residues. In nucleotides, the CDR3 is TGTGCCAGCAGTTCGCGAGACAGGCTTCAGACTGAAGCTTTCTTT. This codes for CASSSRDRLQTEAFF.

The V gene is TRBV20-1, the J gene TRBJ1-2; D remains ambiguous. The CDR3 is made up of 11 amino acids. V lost 0 bases to trimming and J lost 8 bases, with 7 bases between them. Germline CDR1 and CDR2: DFQATT and SNEGSKA (reference sequence). CDR3: CSAREQLGYTF. The CDR3, as DNA: TGCAGTGCTAGAGAACAACTCGGCTACACCTTC.

The sample holds many counts of this clonotype. The rearrangement links TRBV11-2 to TRBJ2-3; 10 bases match TRBD1. J lost 6 bases, V lost 5 bases, and 8 bases had no gene match. The germline gives CDR1 SGHAT, CDR2 FQNNGV. The CDR3 runs 15 residues. DNA for the CDR3: TGTGCCAGCAGCCCCGGGACAGGGGAATTGGATACGCAGTATTTT. Protein: CASSPGTGELDTQYF.

The V and J genes are TRBV9 and TRBJ2-1; TRBD1 agrees at 8 bases. With 0 bases clipped from V and 6 bases from J, the junction kept 2 bases outside the gene matches. In germline, CDR1 is SGDLS, CDR2 YYNGEE. This CDR3 has 14 residues. CDR3 protein: CASSVVDRVNEQFF. In DNA form, the CDR3 reads TGTGCCAGCAGCGTAGTGGACAGGGTCAATGAGCAGTTCTTC.

This clonotype was found many times. The V call is TRBV7-9, the J call TRBJ1-1, with 8 nucleotides matching TRBD1. From germline, CDR1 is SEHNR and CDR2 FQNEAQ (reference sequence). Trimming removed 5 bases from V and 11 bases from J; junction bases left unmatched: 10. The CDR3 loop spans 13 amino acids. CDR3 in DNA: TGTGCCAGCAGCGAGACAGGGGCAGACGGCGCTTTCTTT. Its protein is CASSETGADGAFF.

Ten or more counts support this clonotype. This chain connects TRBV2 to TRBJ2-5; 7 bases are shared with TRBD1. Trimming cost V 6 bases and J 0 bases; bases outside gene matches: 7. CDR1 SNHLY and CDR2 FYNNEI come from the germline V gene. This CDR3 is built from 15 residues. The CDR3 coding sequence is TGTGCCAGCAGGATGGGACAGCCGTACCAAGAGACCCAGTACTTC. Its translation is CASRMGQPYQETQYF.

The V call is TRBV4-1, the J call TRBJ2-3; D not resolved. CDR3 length: 13 amino acids. Germline lookup yields CDR1 MGHRA and CDR2 YSYEKL. Trimming left V 2 bases short and J 5 bases short, with 8 bases between. In nucleotides, the CDR3 is TGCGCCAGCAGCCAAACTGGGCAAGATACGCAGTATTTT. It codes for CASSQTGQDTQYF.

This chain links TRBV20-1 with TRBJ1-6; 7 bases are shared with TRBD1. The V and J ends lost 6 bases and 10 bases, in that order; junction bases with no gene match: 12. The CDR3 runs 14 residues. Germline CDR1 and CDR2: DFQATT and SNEGSKA (reference sequence). CDR3 protein: CSANRGSSQSPLHF. The CDR3 region has the DNA TGCAGTGCGAACAGGGGTAGCTCACAGTCACCCCTCCACTTT.

Many counts were recorded for this clonotype. This chain links TRBV5-1 with TRBJ1-1; D possibly corresponds to TRBD1 (5 bases). The V and J ends lost 0 bases and 5 bases respectively, with 17 bases between them. Germline CDR1 SGHRS, CDR2 YFSETQ. This CDR3 is built from 16 residues. The CDR3 DNA follows: TGCGCCAGCAGCTTGGACCGGCGTGGGGGAGAGACTGAAGCTTTCTTT. It is translated as CASSLDRRGGETEAFF.

In its sample, this clonotype was seen a few times. The chain uses TRBV29-1 and TRBJ2-7, with TRBD1 identical over 9 bases. Trimming removed 7 bases from V and 1 base from J; junction bases left unmatched: 5. The CDR3 sequence is 13 residues long. The V gene's germline CDR1 is SQVTM and CDR2 ANQGSEA. CDR3 sequence: CSARDRVSYEQYF. The CDR3 DNA reads as TGCAGCGCCCGGGACAGGGTATCCTACGAGCAGTACTTC.

This clonotype appeared a single time. The rearrangement uses TRBV5-1 and TRBJ2-1; 11 nucleotides align to TRBD2. The germline CDR1 and CDR2 sequences are SGHRS and YFSETQ. V lost 4 bases and J lost 4; bases outside the gene matches: 7. The CDR3 totals 16 residues. CDR3 sequence: CASSDIAGGRYNEQFF. In DNA, the CDR3 is TGCGCCAGCAGCGATATAGCGGGAGGGAGGTACAATGAGCAGTTCTTC.

The chain recombines TRBV29-1 with TRBJ2-7, with D maybe TRBD2 (5 bases). CDR1 is SQVTM and CDR2 is ANQGSEA in the germline V gene. CDR3 length: 17 amino acids. The V gene lost 2 bases and the J gene lost 0 bases, with 20 bases spanning the gap. The CDR3 loop is CSVEISGSFPYSYEQYF. The CDR3 DNA is TGCAGCGTTGAAATTAGTGGGAGTTTCCCCTACTCCTACGAGCAGTACTTC.

This clonotype was observed many times. The CDR3 coding sequence is TGCAGTGCTAGAAACTTTGGGGGGACCCAGTACTTC. Translation: CSARNFGGTQYF. The genes are TRBV20-1 and TRBJ2-5; D assignment may be TRBD1 or TRBD2 (5 bases each). The CDR3 covers 12 residues. The ends were cut back, 2 bases at V and 7 bases at J, with 11 bases in the middle. CDR1 is DFQATT and CDR2 is SNEGSKA in the germline V gene (reference sequence).

The chain has TRBV27 and TRBJ1-2; 8 bases fit TRBD1. From germline, CDR1 is MNHEY and CDR2 SMNVEV (reference sequence). The junction had 14 bases not matched to a gene; V was cut back by 6 bases and J by 8 bases. CDR3 length equals 15 residues. CDR3: CASSTWTGMNRGYTF. For the CDR3, the DNA is TGTGCCAGCAGCACCTGGACAGGGATGAATCGGGGCTACACCTTC.

This clonotype was seen at least ten times. The chain has TRBV12-3 or TRBV12-4 and TRBJ2-6, with 8 nucleotides matching TRBD1. This CDR3 comprises 18 residues. The V gene end was trimmed by 6 bases and the J gene end by 0 bases; junction bases not matched to a gene: 10. CDR3: CASRTKGQASSGANVLTF. The DNA for the CDR3 is TGTGCCAGCAGAACGAAGGGACAGGCGTCCTCTGGGGCCAACGTCCTGACTTTC.

V usage is TRBV20-1 and J usage is TRBJ1-1; 7 bases map to TRBD1. V trimming: 0 bases; J trimming: 6 bases; junction bases outside the gene matches: 7. Per the germline V gene, CDR1 is DFQATT and CDR2 is SNEGSKA (reference sequence). The CDR3 loop spans 14 amino acids. This CDR3 reads CSARDQGGSSEAFF. The CDR3, as DNA: TGCAGTGCTAGAGACCAGGGGGGGAGCTCTGAAGCTTTCTTT.

This clonotype has ten or more counts. V is TRBV24-1 and J is TRBJ2-1; 11 bases fit TRBD2. The CDR3 consists of 17 residues. Germline CDR1 and CDR2: KGHDR and SFDVKD. V lost 2 bases, J lost 6 bases, and 8 bases stayed unmatched. The CDR3 coding sequence is TGTGCCACCAGTGATTCCAAGGGACTAGCGGCGATCAATGAGCAGTTCTTC. Translated, it gives CATSDSKGLAAINEQFF.